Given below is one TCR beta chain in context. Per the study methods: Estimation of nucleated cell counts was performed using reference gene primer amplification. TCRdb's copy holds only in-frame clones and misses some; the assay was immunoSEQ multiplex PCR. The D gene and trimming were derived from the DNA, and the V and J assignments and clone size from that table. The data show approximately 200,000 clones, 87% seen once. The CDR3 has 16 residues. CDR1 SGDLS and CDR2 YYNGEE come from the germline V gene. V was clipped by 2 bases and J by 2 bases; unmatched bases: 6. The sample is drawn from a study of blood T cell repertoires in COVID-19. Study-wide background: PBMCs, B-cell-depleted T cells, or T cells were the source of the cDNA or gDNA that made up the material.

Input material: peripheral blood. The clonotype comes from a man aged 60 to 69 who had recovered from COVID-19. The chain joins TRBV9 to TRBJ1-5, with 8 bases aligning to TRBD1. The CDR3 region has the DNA TGTGCCAGCAGCGTCTCGACAGGGGAAGGCAATCAGCCCCAGCATTTT. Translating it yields CASSVSTGEGNQPQHF. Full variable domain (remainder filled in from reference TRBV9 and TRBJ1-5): DSGVTQTPKHLITATGQRVTLRCSPRSGDLSVYWYQQSLDQGLQFLIQYYNGEERAKGNILERFSAQQFPDLHSELNLSSLELGDSALYFCASSVSTGEGNQPQHFGDGTRLSIL.